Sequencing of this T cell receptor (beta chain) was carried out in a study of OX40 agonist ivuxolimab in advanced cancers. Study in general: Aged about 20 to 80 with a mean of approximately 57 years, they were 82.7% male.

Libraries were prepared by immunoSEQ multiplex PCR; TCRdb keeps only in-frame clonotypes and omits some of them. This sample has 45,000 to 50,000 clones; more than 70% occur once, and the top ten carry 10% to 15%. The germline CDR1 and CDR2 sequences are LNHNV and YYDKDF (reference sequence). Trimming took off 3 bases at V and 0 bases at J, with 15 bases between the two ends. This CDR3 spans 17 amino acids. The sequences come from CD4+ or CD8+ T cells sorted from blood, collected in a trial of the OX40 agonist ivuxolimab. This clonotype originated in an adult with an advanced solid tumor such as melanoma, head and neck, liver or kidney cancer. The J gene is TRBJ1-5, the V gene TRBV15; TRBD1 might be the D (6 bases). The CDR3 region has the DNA TGTGCCACCAGCAGGGGGGCTATCCCATATAGCAATCAGCCCCAGCATTTT. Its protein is CATSRGAIPYSNQPQHF.